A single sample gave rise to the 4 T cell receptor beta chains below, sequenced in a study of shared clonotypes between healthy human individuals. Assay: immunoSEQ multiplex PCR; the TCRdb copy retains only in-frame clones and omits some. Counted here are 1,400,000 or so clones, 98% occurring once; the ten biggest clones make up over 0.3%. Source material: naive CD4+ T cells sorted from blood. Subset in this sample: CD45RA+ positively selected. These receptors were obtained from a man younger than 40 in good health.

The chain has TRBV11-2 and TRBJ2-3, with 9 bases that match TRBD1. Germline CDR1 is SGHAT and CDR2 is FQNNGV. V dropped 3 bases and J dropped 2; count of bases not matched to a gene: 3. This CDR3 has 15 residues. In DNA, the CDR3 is TGTGCCAGCAGCTTGGGACAGGGTAACACAGATACGCAGTATTTT. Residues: CASSLGQGNTDTQYF.

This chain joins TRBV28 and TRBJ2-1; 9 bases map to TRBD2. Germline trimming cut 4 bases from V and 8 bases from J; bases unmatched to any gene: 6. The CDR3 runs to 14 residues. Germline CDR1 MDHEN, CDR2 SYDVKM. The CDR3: CASSSAGGPYEQFF. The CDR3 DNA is TGTGCCAGCAGTTCTGCGGGAGGGCCATATGAGCAGTTCTTC. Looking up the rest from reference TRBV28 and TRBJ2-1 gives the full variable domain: DVKVTQSSRYLVKRTGEKVFLECVQDMDHENMFWYRQDPGLGLRLIYFSYDVKMKEKGDIPEGYSVSREKKERFSLILESASTNQTSMYLCASSSAGGPYEQFFGPGTRLTVL.

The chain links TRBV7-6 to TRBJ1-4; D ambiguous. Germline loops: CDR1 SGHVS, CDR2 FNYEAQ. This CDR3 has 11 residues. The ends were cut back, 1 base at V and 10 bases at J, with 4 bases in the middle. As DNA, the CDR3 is TGTGCCAGCAGCTTAGGCGGAAAACTGTTTTTT. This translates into CASSLGGKLFF. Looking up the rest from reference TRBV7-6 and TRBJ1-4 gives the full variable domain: GAGVSQSPRYKVTKRGQDVALRCDPISGHVSLYWYRQALGQGPEFLTYFNYEAQQDKSGLPNDRFSAERPEGSISTLTIQRTEQRDSAMYRCASSLGGKLFFGSGTQLSVL.

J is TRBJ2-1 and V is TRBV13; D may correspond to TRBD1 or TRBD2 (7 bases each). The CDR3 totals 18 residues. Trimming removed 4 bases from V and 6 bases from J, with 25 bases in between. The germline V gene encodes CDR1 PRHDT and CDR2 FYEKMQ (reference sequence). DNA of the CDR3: TGTGCCAGCAGCTCCCAACCCCAAGGACTAGGGGGCCCCAATGAGCAGTTCTTC. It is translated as CASSSQPQGLGGPNEQFF.